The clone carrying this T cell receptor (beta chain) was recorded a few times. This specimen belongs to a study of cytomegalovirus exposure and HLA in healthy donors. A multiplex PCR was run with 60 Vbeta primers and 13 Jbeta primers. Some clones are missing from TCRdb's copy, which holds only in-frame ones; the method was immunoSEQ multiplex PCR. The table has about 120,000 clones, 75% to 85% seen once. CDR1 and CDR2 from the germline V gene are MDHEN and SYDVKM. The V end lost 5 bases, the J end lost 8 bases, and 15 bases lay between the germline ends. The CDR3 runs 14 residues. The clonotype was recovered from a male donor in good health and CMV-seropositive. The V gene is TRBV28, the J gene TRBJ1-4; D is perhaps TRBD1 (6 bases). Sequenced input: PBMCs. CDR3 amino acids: CASSEGGPGEKLFF. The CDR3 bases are TGTGCCAGCAGTGAGGGGGGGCCGGGGGAAAAACTGTTTTTT.